One and the same sample provided the 22 T cell receptor beta chains below, sequenced in a study of T cells after yellow fever vaccination. TCRdb recomputed calls from the 5' RACE reads with MiXCR, one row per CDR3 protein. Of 200,000 to 300,000 distinct CDR3 sequences in the sample, 3.6% are singletons; the top ten hold over 15%. The sequencing used PBMCs, collected 15 days after the yellow fever booster vaccination. The receptor set was obtained from a man aged 18 to 35 who received the YFV17D yellow fever vaccine.

This clonotype was seen at least ten times. One end of the junction fails to match germline, which may point to a read error. This rearrangement joins TRBV7-9 to TRBJ2-7; D call uncertain. CDR1 is SEHNR and CDR2 is FQNEAQ in the germline V gene (reference sequence). This CDR3 has 14 amino acids. CDR3 sequence reads: CASSSTKLDWVRDF. The DNA for the CDR3 is TGTGCCAGCAGCTCCACGAAGCTAGATTGGGTTCGGGACTTC.

The sample holds a few counts of this clonotype. V and J are TRBV6-5 and TRBJ1-6; tentative D call: TRBD1 (6 bases). Deletions cut 2 bases from V and 6 bases from J, with 17 bases between. The CDR3 length is 17 residues. Germline V gene data show CDR1 as MNHEY and CDR2 as SVGAGI. The CDR3 spells CASSYGVRGQGNSPLHF. CDR3 in DNA: TGTGCCAGCAGTTACGGGGTCCGGGGGCAGGGTAATTCACCCCTCCACTTT.

This clonotype was observed many times. This chain links TRBV5-8 with TRBJ2-3; D is perhaps TRBD2 (6 bases). Between the trimmed V and J ends, which lost 3 bases and 4 bases, there was a span of 18 bases. The CDR3 consists of 16 residues. In germline, CDR1 is SGHTS, CDR2 YDEGEE. The CDR3 here is CASSSGSTSTADTQYF. The CDR3 bases are TGTGCCAGCAGCTCTGGGAGTACTAGCACCGCAGATACGCAGTATTTT.

This clonotype was counted many times. This chain connects TRBV20-1 to TRBJ1-1; TRBD1 agrees at 8 bases. The CDR3 consists of 11 residues. Germline V gene data show CDR1 as DFQATT and CDR2 as SNEGSKA (reference sequence). This chain's CDR3 is CRTGENTEAFF. CDR3 DNA sequence: TGCAGGACAGGGGAGAACACTGAAGCTTTCTTT.

This clonotype was observed many times. J is TRBJ2-7 and V is TRBV25-1, with D possibly being TRBD1 or TRBD2 (5 bases each). V was pared by 1 base and J by 2 bases, with 9 bases between. CDR3 length: 14 residues. The germline CDR1 and CDR2 sequences are MGHDK and SYGVNS. The CDR3 region is CASSEWDRPYEQYF. CDR3 DNA sequence: TGTGCCAGCAGTGAATGGGACCGACCCTACGAGCAGTACTTC.

This clonotype occurred many times. The chain employs TRBV10-3 and TRBJ2-7; 8 bases match TRBD2. Germline-derived CDR1 and CDR2 are ENHRY and SYGVKD. The CDR3 extends over 15 amino acids. V dropped 0 bases and J dropped 1; count of bases not matched to a gene: 2. CDR3 sequence reads: CAISESLAESYEQYV. The CDR3 bases are TGTGCCATCAGTGAGTCACTAGCGGAGTCCTACGAGCAGTACGTC.

A few counts support this clonotype. The rearrangement uses TRBV5-6 and TRBJ2-4; D is uncertain. The CDR3 is 14 amino acids. Trimming removed 6 bases at V and 3 bases at J, with 13 bases between. The germline V gene has CDR1 SGHDT and CDR2 YYEEEE. The CDR3 region has the DNA TGTGCCAGCACCCGGACGGCTGGCAAAAACATTCAGTACTTC. It specifies CASTRTAGKNIQYF.

The table lists this clonotype with many counts. V is TRBV5-1 and J is TRBJ1-2; the D gene is possibly TRBD1 (5 bases). V lost 0 bases and J lost 6, with 27 bases in between. Germline V gene lookup returns CDR1 SGHRS and CDR2 YFSETQ. The length of the CDR3 is 19 residues. The CDR3 loop is CASSLATEGTGFGGDGYTF. CDR3 in DNA: TGCGCCAGCAGCTTGGCCACGGAGGGCACAGGCTTCGGAGGTGATGGCTACACCTTC. Based on the CDR3 plus reference TRBV5-1 and TRBJ1-2, the full variable domain is KAGVTQTPRYLIKTRGQQVTLSCSPISGHRSVSWYQQTPGQGLQFLFEYFSETQRNKGNFPGRFSGRQFSNSRSEMNVSTLELGDSALYLCASSLATEGTGFGGDGYTFGSGTRLTVV.

This clonotype was seen at least ten times. The rearrangement uses TRBV5-1 and TRBJ2-2, with D possibly being TRBD1 (6 bases). The V and J ends lost 5 bases and 4 bases respectively, with 15 bases between them. Germline CDR1 is SGHRS and CDR2 is YFSETQ. This CDR3 contains 15 residues. The CDR3 region is CASRAQGKPTGELFF. The CDR3 DNA follows: TGCGCCAGCAGGGCACAGGGAAAGCCCACCGGGGAGCTGTTTTTT.

This clonotype was counted at least ten times. This rearrangement joins TRBV28 to TRBJ1-1; a weak D match, TRBD1 (5 bases). CDR3 length: 14 amino acids. Per germline, CDR1 MDHEN and CDR2 SYDVKM. V gave up 7 bases and J gave up 1 base, with 13 bases separating them. CDR3 DNA sequence: TGTGCCAGCATTTCGGGTGGGACGAACACTGAAGCTTTCTTT. It yields the protein CASISGGTNTEAFF.

This clonotype was detected many times. The V and J genes are TRBV10-3 and TRBJ2-1; 10 bases fit TRBD1. The germline CDR1 and CDR2 sequences are ENHRY and SYGVKD. This CDR3 is 16 amino acids long. Trimming at V came to 2 bases and at J to 7 bases, leaving 8 bases not matched to a gene. The CDR3 coding sequence is TGTGCCATCAGTGAGGGTCCGGGACAGGGGATAAATGAGCAGTTCTTC. As protein: CAISEGPGQGINEQFF.

This clonotype appeared many times. The chain couples TRBV7-2 to TRBJ2-7, with 10 bases aligning to TRBD2. V shed 5 bases, J shed 2 bases, and the junction held 9 bases outside the gene matches. In germline, CDR1 is SGHTA, CDR2 FQGNSA. The CDR3 totals 16 residues. This CDR3 is CASSRSSGGLTYEQYV. In DNA, the CDR3 is TGTGCCAGCAGCCGCTCTAGCGGGGGCTTAACCTACGAGCAGTACGTC.

This clonotype appeared many times. The rearrangement joins TRBV18 to TRBJ2-5, with D possibly called TRBD1 or TRBD2 (7 bases each). Trimming pared 3 bases from V and 2 bases from J, leaving 16 bases between. Germline V CDR1 and CDR2: KGHSH, LQKENI. CDR3 length: 16 amino acids. The CDR3 bases are TGTGCCAGCTCACCGGGAGGGACAGCCACTCAAGAGACCCAGTACTTC. It yields the protein CASSPGGTATQETQYF. Using reference TRBV18 and TRBJ2-5 for the parts outside the CDR3, the full variable domain is NAGVMQNPRHLVRRRGQEARLRCSPMKGHSHVYWYRQLPEEGLKFMVYLQKENIIDESGMPKERFSAEFPKEGPSILRIQQVVRGDSAAYFCASSPGGTATQETQYFGPGTRLLVL.

This clonotype was detected ten times or more. The chain recombines TRBV5-1 with TRBJ2-3; D is ambiguous. Germline V gene sequence: CDR1 SGHRS, CDR2 YFSETQ. Trimming took 5 bases from V and 4 from J, leaving 11 bases between them. The CDR3 runs to 13 residues. In DNA form, the CDR3 reads TGCGCCAGCAGTTATTGGGGTTCAGATACGCAGTATTTT. It encodes CASSYWGSDTQYF.

This clonotype was observed many times. J is TRBJ1-2 and V is TRBV15; 7 bases match TRBD1. The V gene end was trimmed by 0 bases and the J gene end by 8 bases; junction bases not matched to a gene: 3. The germline CDR1 and CDR2 sequences are LNHNV and YYDKDF (reference sequence). CDR3 length: 13 amino acids. The CDR3 nucleotides read TGTGCCACCAGCAGAGAGGCGGACAGGGGCTACACCTTC. It encodes CATSREADRGYTF.

Ten or more counts support this clonotype. The V call is TRBV18, the J call TRBJ2-7; D ambiguous. The CDR3 runs 13 residues. Germline V gene sequence: CDR1 KGHSH, CDR2 LQKENI. Trimming left V 1 base short and J 3 bases short, with 7 bases between. This CDR3 reads CASSPQDGYEQYV. Here the CDR3 DNA reads TGTGCCAGCTCACCACAGGACGGCTACGAGCAGTACGTC.

This clonotype was recorded at least ten times. The rearrangement joins TRBV7-2 to TRBJ2-2; TRBD2 is a possible D gene (6 bases). Germline CDR1 and CDR2: SGHTA and FQGNSA. Trimming removed 2 bases at V and 7 bases at J, with 11 bases between. The CDR3 runs 14 residues. This CDR3 is CASSLTGGDGELFF. The CDR3, as DNA: TGTGCCAGCAGCTTAACCGGGGGTGACGGGGAGCTGTTTTTT.

This clonotype was seen many times. The chain has TRBV29-1 and TRBJ2-3; D uncertain. This CDR3 has 14 residues. With 4 bases removed from V and 5 bases from J, the gap between germline ends came to 16 bases. Germline CDR1 SQVTM, CDR2 ANQGSEA. The CDR3 coding sequence is TGCAGCGTTGCCCGAGGTGCGGAGTTAGATACGCAGTATTTT. It yields the protein CSVARGAELDTQYF.

There are many counts of this clonotype. This chain joins TRBV24-1 and TRBJ2-2, with a weak D call TRBD2 (5 bases). Trimming shortened V by 8 bases and J by 1 base, and 7 bases separated the two germline ends. CDR3 length: 13 amino acids. The V gene's germline CDR1 is KGHDR and CDR2 SFDVKD. The CDR3 nucleotides read TGTGCCACCATGGACTGGAACACCGGGGAGCTGTTTTTT. Protein sequence: CATMDWNTGELFF.

This clonotype was found a few times. The CDR3 nucleotides read TGTGCCAGCAGCCTAGAATTAGGGGACAGGGTGAACACTGAAGCTTTCTTT. It specifies CASSLELGDRVNTEAFF. This sequence joins TRBV3-1 and TRBJ1-1; 9 bases map to TRBD1. Germline loops: CDR1 LGHDT, CDR2 YNNKEL (reference sequence). After removal of 4 bases from V and 0 bases from J, the junction contained 9 bases not matched to a gene. The CDR3 has 17 residues.

This clonotype has a count of ten or more. For the CDR3, the DNA is TGCAGTGCTAGAGAGGGGCCTAACACTGAAGCTTTCTTT. This sequence encodes CSAREGPNTEAFF. The rearrangement uses TRBV20-1 and TRBJ1-1, with TRBD1 as a possible D gene (5 bases). Germline CDR1 is DFQATT and CDR2 is SNEGSKA (reference sequence). The CDR3 is 13 amino acids. V was pared by 0 bases and J by 2 bases, with 7 bases between.

This clonotype was observed at least ten times. The chain joins TRBV4-3 to TRBJ2-7; D may be TRBD1 (6 bases). CDR3 length: 15 amino acids. V was cut by 0 bases and J by 3 bases, with 12 bases left in between. Germline CDR1 LGHNA, CDR2 YSLEER. CDR3 in DNA: TGCGCCAGCAGCCAAGATATGGGGGCCCTCTACGAGCAGTACGTC. This gives the protein CASSQDMGALYEQYV.